This TCR beta chain was recorded in a study of T cell repertoires in cytomegalovirus infection. Study-level points and caveats: The study identified carriers of CMV plus the relevant HLA from cumulative public TCR beta family frequency. What dominated the ex vivo response were HLA-C-restricted CMV-specific TCR beta clonotypes.

One entry per CDR3 protein, called by TCRdb with MiXCR from the reads. The table records around 570,000 distinct CDR3 sequences, just under 40% of them present only once. This clonotype turned up a few times. What it binds is unknown. The V gene's germline CDR1 is KGHSH and CDR2 LQKENI. Trimming left V 3 bases short and J 6 bases short, with 15 bases between. This CDR3 contains 15 residues. V and J are TRBV18 and TRBJ2-1; the D gene is possibly TRBD1 (6 bases). This receptor was identified in a human donor in good health (CMV status not recorded). Some clones in this sample may be carry-over from other donors' samples. This specimen was cultured PBMCs, taken from culture after CMV antigen stimulation. CDR3 nucleotide sequence: TGTGCCAGCTCACCGGGTGCCAGGGGTCTCAATGAGCAGTTCTTC. This encodes CASSPGARGLNEQFF.